The rows below give T cell receptor beta chains drawn from one sample of a study of CXCR3-negative and CXCR3-positive naive CD8 T cells. TCRdb reprocessed the 5' RACE reads and stores each CDR3 protein as one record, lacking DNA. In total, the table holds around 50,000 distinct CDR3 sequences. Sequenced input: memory CD8+ T cells from blood. These TCRs come from a human donor in good health. Some clones in this sample may be carry-over from other donors' samples. The CDR3 runs from the conserved cysteine through the conserved F or W.

>TRBV20-1|TRBJ1-1
CSVRRRATEAFF
>TRBV30|TRBJ1-1
CAWSVSGATEAFF
>TRBV2|TRBJ2-7
CASSQPGLAYEQYF
>TRBV5-6|TRBJ1-1
CASSRTTGNTEAFF
>TRBV20-1|TRBJ2-1
CSASSGKDYNEQFF
>TRBV7-2|TRBJ2-7
CASSSLAGGPYEQYF
>TRBV12-3/TRBV12-4|TRBJ1-6
CASSFAHNSPLHF
>TRBV19|TRBJ1-1
CASSIFGQGWNTEAFF
>TRBV7-9|TRBJ1-5
CASSASGLGQPQHF
>TRBV3-1|TRBJ2-5
CASSQPQETQYF
>TRBV6-5|TRBJ1-1
CASSPGTTSHTEAFF